Listed below are T cell receptor beta chains from one sample, sequenced in a study of human T cells and chemical hapten exposure. MiXCR, run by TCRdb on the RACE reads, gives a single entry per CDR3 protein. This table has 35,000 to 50,000 distinct CDR3 sequences, under 15% appearing once. The specimen comprised whole blood, sampled in connection with sensitization to the hapten diphenylcyclopropenone (DPC). All receptors come from a woman aged 25 to 39 with alopecia areata. Some clones in this sample may be carry-over from other donors' samples. CDR3s include the opening cysteine and the closing phenylalanine or tryptophan. Fields, in order: clone size, D gene, V gene, J gene, CDR3 DNA, CDR3 protein. A D gene is named only where the DNA matches it firmly. Clone sizes are given selectively: once, few, many, or a class where the clone is expanded.

.	.	TRBV29-1	TRBJ2-3	TGCAGCGTTGAACGGGACAACAGGGTCACAGATACGCAGTATTTT	CSVERDNRVTDTQYF
once	TRBD1	TRBV15	TRBJ2-1	TGTGCCACCAGCAGTTATTCCGACAGGGGGCACGGTGAGCAGTTCTTC	CATSSYSDRGHGEQFF
.	.	TRBV28	TRBJ1-1	TGTGCCGTCCACCGTGGACTCCCGAACACTGAAGCTTTCTTT	CAVHRGLPNTEAFF
few	TRBD2	TRBV20-1	TRBJ2-1	TGCAGTGCTATCCCTACGACTAGCGTCTACAATGAGCAGTTCTTC	CSAIPTTSVYNEQFF
.	TRBD1	TRBV3-1	TRBJ1-4	TGTGCCAGCAGCCAAGGACAGGGGGTTAACGAAAAACTGTTTTTT	CASSQGQGVNEKLFF
.	TRBD1	TRBV5-1	TRBJ1-6	TGCGCCAGCAGCTGGACCGGGACAGATAATTCACCCCTCCACTTT	CASSWTGTDNSPLHF
.	.	TRBV6-5	TRBJ2-2	TGTGCCAGCAGTTACCTCCGGACGAGGGGAACCGGGGAGCTGTTTTTT	CASSYLRTRGTGELFF
many	TRBD1	TRBV28	TRBJ1-5	TGTGCCAGCAGTCCCGGACAGGGATCCCAGCCCCAGCATTTT	CASSPGQGSQPQHF
.	.	TRBV5-1	TRBJ2-7	TGCGCCAGCAGCTTAGAGGGCTACGAGCAGTACTTC	CASSLEGYEQYF
.	TRBD2	TRBV20-1	TRBJ2-3	TGCAGTGCTTTTATCCTAAATCTAGCGGGGATCACAGATACGCAGTATTTT	CSAFILNLAGITDTQYF
many	.	TRBV5-1	TRBJ2-1	TGCGCCAGCAACCTCTTTGACAATGAGCAGTTCTTC	CASNLFDNEQFF
.	.	TRBV6-2/TRBV6-3	TRBJ2-2	TGTGCCAGCAAAGGGCAGTCAAACACCGGGGAGCTGTTTTTT	CASKGQSNTGELFF
few	.	TRBV5-5	TRBJ2-3	TGTGCCAGCAGCTTGTTCGGGAGTGCAGATACGCAGTATTTT	CASSLFGSADTQYF
many	.	TRBV7-2	TRBJ2-7	TGTGCCAGCAGCTTAGAAGGTAGAGCCTACGAGCAGTACTTC	CASSLEGRAYEQYF
few	.	TRBV12-3/TRBV12-4	TRBJ2-5	TGTGCCAGCAGCCCCCTCGGGAATGGGAGACAAGAGACCCAGTACTTC	CASSPLGNGRQETQYF
many	.	TRBV4-3	TRBJ2-1	TGCGCCAGCAGCCAAGACGTACCGTTTGAGCAGTTCTTC	CASSQDVPFEQFF
.	.	TRBV27	TRBJ1-2	TGTGCCAGCAGTTTACTCCCCTGGAGCGGCTCCTATGGCTACACCTTC	CASSLLPWSGSYGYTF
few	TRBD1	TRBV24-1	TRBJ2-1	TGTGCCACCAGTATTACAGGGGGTAATAATGAGCAGTTCTTC	CATSITGGNNEQFF
many	.	TRBV29-1	TRBJ1-4	TGCAGCGTGAGATATAATGAAAAACTGTTTTTT	CSVRYNEKLFF
many	TRBD1	TRBV5-6	TRBJ2-7	TGTGCCAGCAGCTGGGGGACAGTTCCGTTTGAGCAGTACTTC	CASSWGTVPFEQYF
few	.	TRBV20-1	TRBJ1-1	TGCAGTGCTAGACGGGGACGTGGAACTGAAGCTTTCTTT	CSARRGRGTEAFF
many	TRBD2	TRBV27	TRBJ2-3	TGTGCCAGCAGTACCCATAGGACTAGCGGGACAGATACGCAGTATTTT	CASSTHRTSGTDTQYF
.	.	TRBV20-1	TRBJ1-1	TGCAGTGCTAGAGCCCAAAAGACTGAAGCTTTCTTT	CSARAQKTEAFF
many	.	TRBV7-6	TRBJ2-7	TGTGCCAGCAGCTTAGGTGCTTACGAGCAGTACTTC	CASSLGAYEQYF
many	TRBD1	TRBV11-2	TRBJ2-1	TGTGCCAGCAGCTTAGGTCGCCGGGACAGGGGTGATGAGCAGTTCTTC	CASSLGRRDRGDEQFF
many	.	TRBV28	TRBJ2-5	TGTGGAACGGGTGCAGGAGAGACCCAGTACTTC	CGTGAGETQYF
many	.	TRBV14	TRBJ1-2	TGTGCCAGCAGCCAAGTAGCGGGGGACAATGGCTACACCTTC	CASSQVAGDNGYTF
once	.	TRBV5-1	TRBJ2-1	TGCGCCAGCAGCACACGACAGATAAACAATGAGCAGTTCTTC	CASSTRQINNEQFF
many	.	TRBV7-9	TRBJ2-4	TGTGCCAGCAGCTTAAGGGACATTCAGTACTTC	CASSLRDIQYF
many	TRBD2	TRBV6-2/TRBV6-3	TRBJ2-5	TGTGCCAGCAGTTACTATATGGGGACTAGCGGAGCTGAGTACCAAGAGACCCAGTACTTC	CASSYYMGTSGAEYQETQYF
many	.	TRBV18	TRBJ1-1	TGTGCCAGCTCGTCACAGGGTAGGAACACTGAAGCTTTCTTT	CASSSQGRNTEAFF
few	.	TRBV18	TRBJ2-5	TGTGCCAGCTCCCCCTGGGGTAGCGGAATGGAGACCCAGTACTTC	CASSPWGSGMETQYF
few	.	TRBV7-2	TRBJ2-1	TGTGCCAGCAGACCGGATTACCACTATGAGCAGTTCTTC	CASRPDYHYEQFF
many	.	TRBV6-2/TRBV6-3	TRBJ1-2	TGTGCCAGCAGACAGGACAATGCCTTCCACACCTTC	CASRQDNAFHTF
.	.	TRBV7-8	TRBJ2-3	TGTGCCAGCAGCTTAGTCCGACGGTCTAGCGTATACACAGATACGCAGTATTTT	CASSLVRRSSVYTDTQYF
few	TRBD2	TRBV20-1	TRBJ2-5	TGCAGTGCTAGCGGAATAGCGGGAGGGGGCACCCAGTACTTC	CSASGIAGGGTQYF
many	TRBD2	TRBV7-8	TRBJ2-5	TGTGCCAGCAAGAGAGCGGGAGGGCCGGTACAAGAGACCCAGTACTTC	CASKRAGGPVQETQYF
many	.	TRBV7-8	TRBJ2-5	TGTGCCAGCATCCTCTCGACCAAGTTCTCCGAGACCCAGTACTTC	CASILSTKFSETQYF
.	.	TRBV18	TRBJ1-2	TGTGCCAGCTCACCAAGTGTAGCAGGCAGCGGCTACACCTTC	CASSPSVAGSGYTF
.	.	TRBV20-1	TRBJ2-1	TGCAGTGCTAGAGGCGGGCAGGGCAATGAGCAGTTCTTC	CSARGGQGNEQFF
.	TRBD1	TRBV30	TRBJ1-5	TGTGCCTGGAGTGTTGGACAGGGAATACAGCCCCAGCATTTT	CAWSVGQGIQPQHF
many	.	TRBV6-6	TRBJ2-2	TGTGCCACCTCCGGGAACACCGGGGAGCTGTTTTTT	CATSGNTGELFF
many	.	TRBV7-9	TRBJ2-7	TGTGCCAGCAGCTCGGGCGAGACACGACCCTCCTACGAGCAGTACTTC	CASSSGETRPSYEQYF
many	.	TRBV7-9	TRBJ2-1	TGTGCCAGCAGCTTAGCGGAGAGCTCCTACAATGAGCAGTTCTTC	CASSLAESSYNEQFF
many	TRBD2	TRBV5-1	TRBJ2-3	TGCGCCAGCAGCCCGGGACTAGCGGGATCAGATACGCAGTATTTT	CASSPGLAGSDTQYF
once	.	TRBV4-3	TRBJ2-1	TGCGCCAGCAGCCAAGATTGGGGCCGCTCCTACAATGAGCAGTTCTTC	CASSQDWGRSYNEQFF
many	.	TRBV20-1	TRBJ1-2	TGCAGTGTCCACCCCCACACGGGGAACTATGGCTACACCTTC	CSVHPHTGNYGYTF
many	TRBD1	TRBV5-4	TRBJ2-7	TGTGCCATCTCGCCGGGACAGGGCATCTACGAGCAGTACTTC	CAISPGQGIYEQYF